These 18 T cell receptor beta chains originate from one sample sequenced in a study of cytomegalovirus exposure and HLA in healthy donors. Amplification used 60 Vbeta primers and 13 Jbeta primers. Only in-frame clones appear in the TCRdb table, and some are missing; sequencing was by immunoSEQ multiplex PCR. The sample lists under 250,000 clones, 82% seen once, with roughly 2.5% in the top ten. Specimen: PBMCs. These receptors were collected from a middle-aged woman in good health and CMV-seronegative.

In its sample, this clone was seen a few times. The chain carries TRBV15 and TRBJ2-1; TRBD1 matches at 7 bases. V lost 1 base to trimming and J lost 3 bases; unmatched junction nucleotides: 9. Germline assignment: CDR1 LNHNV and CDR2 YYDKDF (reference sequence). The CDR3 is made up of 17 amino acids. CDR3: CATSRAWEQGNYNEQFF. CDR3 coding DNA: TGTGCCACCAGCAGAGCCTGGGAACAGGGGAACTACAATGAGCAGTTCTTC.

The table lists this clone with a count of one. CDR3 in amino acids: CASSPGGGEQYF. The CDR3 coding sequence is TGTGCCAGCTCACCAGGCGGGGGCGAGCAGTACTTC. The genes are TRBV18 and TRBJ2-7; the match to TRBD2 covers 7 bases. CDR3 length: 12 residues. CDR1 is KGHSH and CDR2 is LQKENI in the germline V gene. With 2 bases clipped from V and 6 bases from J, the junction kept 1 base outside the gene matches.

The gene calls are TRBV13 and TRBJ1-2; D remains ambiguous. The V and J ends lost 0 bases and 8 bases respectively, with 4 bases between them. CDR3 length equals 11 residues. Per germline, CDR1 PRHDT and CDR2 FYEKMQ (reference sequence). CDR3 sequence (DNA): TGTGCCAGCAGCTTAGGTCAAGGCTACACCTTC. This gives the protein CASSLGQGYTF.

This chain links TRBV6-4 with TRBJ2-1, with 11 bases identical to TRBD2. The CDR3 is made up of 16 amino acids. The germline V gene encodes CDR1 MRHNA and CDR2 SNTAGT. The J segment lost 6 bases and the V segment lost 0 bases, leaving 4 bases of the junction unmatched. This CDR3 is CASSDSILAGGNEQFF. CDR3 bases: TGTGCCAGCAGTGACTCGATTCTAGCGGGAGGCAATGAGCAGTTCTTC.

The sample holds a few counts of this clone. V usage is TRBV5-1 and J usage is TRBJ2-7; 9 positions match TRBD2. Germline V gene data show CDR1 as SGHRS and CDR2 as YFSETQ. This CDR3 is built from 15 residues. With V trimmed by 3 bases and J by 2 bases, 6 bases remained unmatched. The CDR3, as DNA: TGCGCCAGCAGCTCCCTGGGCGGGAGGGCCTACGAGCAGTACTTC. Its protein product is CASSSLGGRAYEQYF.

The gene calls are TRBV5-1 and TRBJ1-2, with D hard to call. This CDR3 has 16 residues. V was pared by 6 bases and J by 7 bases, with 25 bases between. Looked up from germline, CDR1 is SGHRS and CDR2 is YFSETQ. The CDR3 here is CASTLSPPESLGGYTF. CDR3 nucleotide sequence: TGCGCCAGCACCCTTTCGCCTCCGGAGTCCTTAGGTGGCTACACCTTC. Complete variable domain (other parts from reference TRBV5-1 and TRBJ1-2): KAGVTQTPRYLIKTRGQQVTLSCSPISGHRSVSWYQQTPGQGLQFLFEYFSETQRNKGNFPGRFSGRQFSNSRSEMNVSTLELGDSALYLCASTLSPPESLGGYTFGSGTRLTVV.

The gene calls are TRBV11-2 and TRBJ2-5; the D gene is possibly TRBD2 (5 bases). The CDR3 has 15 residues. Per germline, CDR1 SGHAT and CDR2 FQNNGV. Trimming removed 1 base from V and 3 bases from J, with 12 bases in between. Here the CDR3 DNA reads TGTGCCAGCAGCTTAGGGCTAGCAAGGGAAGAGACCCAGTACTTC. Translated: CASSLGLAREETQYF.

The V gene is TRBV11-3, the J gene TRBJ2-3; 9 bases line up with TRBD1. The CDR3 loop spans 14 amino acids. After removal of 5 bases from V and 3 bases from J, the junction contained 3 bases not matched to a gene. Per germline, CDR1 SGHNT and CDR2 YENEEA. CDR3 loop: CASSRGQGTDTQYF. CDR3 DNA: TGTGCCAGCAGCCGAGGACAGGGGACAGATACGCAGTATTTT.

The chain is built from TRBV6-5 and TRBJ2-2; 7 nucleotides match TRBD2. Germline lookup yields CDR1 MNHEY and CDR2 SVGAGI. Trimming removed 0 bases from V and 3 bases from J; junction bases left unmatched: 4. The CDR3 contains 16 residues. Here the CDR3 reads CASSYSPSGHTGELFF. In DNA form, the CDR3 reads TGTGCCAGCAGTTACTCCCCTAGCGGCCACACCGGGGAGCTGTTTTTT.

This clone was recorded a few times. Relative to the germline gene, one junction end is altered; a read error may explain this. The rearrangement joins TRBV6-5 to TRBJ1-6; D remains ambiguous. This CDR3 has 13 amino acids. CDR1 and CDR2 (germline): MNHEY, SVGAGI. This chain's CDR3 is CASSPSPERQPNF. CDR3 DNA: TGTGCCAGCAGCCCCTCACCAGAGAGGCAGCCAAACTTT.

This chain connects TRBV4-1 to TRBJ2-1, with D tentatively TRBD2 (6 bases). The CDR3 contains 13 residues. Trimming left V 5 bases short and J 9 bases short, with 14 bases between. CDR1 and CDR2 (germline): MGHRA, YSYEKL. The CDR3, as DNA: TGCGCCAGCAGCTTTCTGGGAGGCAGTGAGCAGTTCTTC. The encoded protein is CASSFLGGSEQFF.

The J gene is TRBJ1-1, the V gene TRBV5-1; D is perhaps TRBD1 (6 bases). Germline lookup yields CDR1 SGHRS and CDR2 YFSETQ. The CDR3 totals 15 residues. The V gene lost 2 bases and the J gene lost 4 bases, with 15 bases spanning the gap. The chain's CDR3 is CASSLFEGEGTEAFF. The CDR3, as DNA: TGCGCCAGCAGCTTATTTGAGGGGGAGGGCACTGAAGCTTTCTTT.

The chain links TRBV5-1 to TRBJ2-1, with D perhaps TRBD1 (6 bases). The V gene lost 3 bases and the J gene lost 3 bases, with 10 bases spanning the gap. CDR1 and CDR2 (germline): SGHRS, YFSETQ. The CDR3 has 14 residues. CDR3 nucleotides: TGCGCCAGCAGCTCTGGGGGCGACTACAATGAGCAGTTCTTC. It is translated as CASSSGGDYNEQFF.

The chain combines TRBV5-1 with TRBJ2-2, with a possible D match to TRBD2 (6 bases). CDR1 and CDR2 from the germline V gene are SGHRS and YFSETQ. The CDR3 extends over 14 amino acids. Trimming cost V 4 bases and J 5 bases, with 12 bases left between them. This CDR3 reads CASSLVGGTGELFF. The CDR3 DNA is TGCGCCAGCAGCCTGGTCGGGGGAACCGGGGAGCTGTTTTTT.

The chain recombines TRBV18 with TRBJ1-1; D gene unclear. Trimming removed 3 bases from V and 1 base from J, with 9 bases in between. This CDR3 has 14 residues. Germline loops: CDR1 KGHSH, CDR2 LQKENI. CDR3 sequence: CASSPSIGNTEAFF. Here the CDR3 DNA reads TGTGCCAGCTCACCTAGTATCGGGAACACTGAAGCTTTCTTT.

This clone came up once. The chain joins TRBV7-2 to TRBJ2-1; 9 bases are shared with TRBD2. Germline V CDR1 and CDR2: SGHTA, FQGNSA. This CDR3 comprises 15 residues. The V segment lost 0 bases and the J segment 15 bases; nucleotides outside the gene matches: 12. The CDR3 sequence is CASSLARVSSGIWFF. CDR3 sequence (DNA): TGTGCCAGCAGCTTAGCTCGAGTTTCTAGCGGGATATGGTTCTTC.

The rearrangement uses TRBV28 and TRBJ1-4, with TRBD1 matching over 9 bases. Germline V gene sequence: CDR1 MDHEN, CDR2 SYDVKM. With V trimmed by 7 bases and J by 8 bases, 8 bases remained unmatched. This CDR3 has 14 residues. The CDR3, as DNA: TGTGCCAGCACCTCGACAGGGGGTTTGGAAAAACTGTTTTTT. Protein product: CASTSTGGLEKLFF. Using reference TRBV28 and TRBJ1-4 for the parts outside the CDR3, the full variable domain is DVKVTQSSRYLVKRTGEKVFLECVQDMDHENMFWYRQDPGLGLRLIYFSYDVKMKEKGDIPEGYSVSREKKERFSLILESASTNQTSMYLCASTSTGGLEKLFFGSGTQLSVL.

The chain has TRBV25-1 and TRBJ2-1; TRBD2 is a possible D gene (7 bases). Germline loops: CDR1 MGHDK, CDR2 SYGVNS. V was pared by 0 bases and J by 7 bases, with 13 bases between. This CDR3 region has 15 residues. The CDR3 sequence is CASSEYRGGGNEQFF. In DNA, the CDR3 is TGTGCCAGCAGTGAATACCGGGGAGGGGGTAATGAGCAGTTCTTC.